This TCR beta chain was retrieved from a study of response to subunit inactivated influenza vaccine. Germline V gene sequence: CDR1 LNHNV, CDR2 YYDKDF (reference sequence). The CDR3 has 15 residues. The ends were cut back, 4 bases at V and 0 bases at J, with 12 bases in the middle. TCRdb reprocessed the RT-PCR reads with MiXCR, giving one entry per CDR3 protein. Of a few hundred thousand distinct CDR3 sequences in the sample, approximately 10% are singletons; the top ten hold approximately 11%. These same data were also listed under a study on T cells expressing NK-cell markers. That investigation notes: cDNA encoding TCR beta was synthesized via 5'RACE template switching incorporating UMIs. The authors derived TCR beta repertoires from sorted CD3+CD56+NKG2C+, CD3+CD56+NKG2C- and CD3+CD56-NKG2C+ T cells. Eight donors were sequenced, seven testing HCMV-seropositive and one testing seronegative. An anti-gamma-delta TCR antibody restricted sorting to alpha-beta TCR T cells in several experiments.

The origin of this receptor is a man between 50 and 59 years old who received an inactivated influenza vaccine. The V gene is TRBV15, the J gene TRBJ1-1; D remains unclear. The starting material was PBMCs from blood, obtained on the day of vaccination. The CDR3 sequence is CATSTGGLLNTEAFF. In DNA form, the CDR3 reads TGTGCCACCAGCACCGGAGGCCTACTGAACACTGAAGCTTTCTTT.